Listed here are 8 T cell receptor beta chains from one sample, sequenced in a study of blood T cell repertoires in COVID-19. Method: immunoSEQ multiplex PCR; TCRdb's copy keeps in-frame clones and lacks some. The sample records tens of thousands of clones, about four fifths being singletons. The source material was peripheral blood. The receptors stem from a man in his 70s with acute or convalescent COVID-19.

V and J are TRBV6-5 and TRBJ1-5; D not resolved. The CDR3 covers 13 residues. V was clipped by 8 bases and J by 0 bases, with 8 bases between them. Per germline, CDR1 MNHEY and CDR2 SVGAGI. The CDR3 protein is CASRVNSNQPQHF. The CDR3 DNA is TGTGCCAGCCGCGTTAATAGCAATCAGCCCCAGCATTTT.

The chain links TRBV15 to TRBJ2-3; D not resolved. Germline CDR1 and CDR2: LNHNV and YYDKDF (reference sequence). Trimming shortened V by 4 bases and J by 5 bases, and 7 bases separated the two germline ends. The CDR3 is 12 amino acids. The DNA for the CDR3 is TGTGCCACCAGCACATCGAGAGATACGCAGTATTTT. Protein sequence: CATSTSRDTQYF.

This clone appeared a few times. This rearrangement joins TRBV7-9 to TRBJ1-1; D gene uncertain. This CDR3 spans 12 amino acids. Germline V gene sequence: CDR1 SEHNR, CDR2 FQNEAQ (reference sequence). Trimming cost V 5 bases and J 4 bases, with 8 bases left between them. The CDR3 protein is CASSREATEAFF. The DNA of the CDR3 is TGTGCCAGCAGCCGAGAGGCCACTGAAGCTTTCTTT.

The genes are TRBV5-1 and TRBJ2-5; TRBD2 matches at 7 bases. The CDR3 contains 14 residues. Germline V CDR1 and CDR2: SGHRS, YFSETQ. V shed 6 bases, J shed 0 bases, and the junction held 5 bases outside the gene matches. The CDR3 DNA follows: TGCGCCAGCAACACGGGGGGAGACCAAGAGACCCAGTACTTC. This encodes CASNTGGDQETQYF.

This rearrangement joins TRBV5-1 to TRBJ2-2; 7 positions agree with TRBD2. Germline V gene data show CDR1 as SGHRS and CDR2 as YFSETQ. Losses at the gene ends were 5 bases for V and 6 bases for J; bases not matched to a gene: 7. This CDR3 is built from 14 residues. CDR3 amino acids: CASRFATSPGELFF. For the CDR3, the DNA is TGCGCCAGCAGGTTCGCGACTAGCCCCGGGGAGCTGTTTTTT. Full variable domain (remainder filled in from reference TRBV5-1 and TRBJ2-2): KAGVTQTPRYLIKTRGQQVTLSCSPISGHRSVSWYQQTPGQGLQFLFEYFSETQRNKGNFPGRFSGRQFSNSRSEMNVSTLELGDSALYLCASRFATSPGELFFGEGSRLTVL.

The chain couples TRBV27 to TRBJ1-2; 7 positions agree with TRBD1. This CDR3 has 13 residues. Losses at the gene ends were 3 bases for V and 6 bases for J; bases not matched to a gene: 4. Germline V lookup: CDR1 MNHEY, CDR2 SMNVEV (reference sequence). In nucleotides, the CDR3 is TGTGCCAGCAGTTTCGGCAGGGGGGATGGCTACACCTTC. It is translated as CASSFGRGDGYTF.

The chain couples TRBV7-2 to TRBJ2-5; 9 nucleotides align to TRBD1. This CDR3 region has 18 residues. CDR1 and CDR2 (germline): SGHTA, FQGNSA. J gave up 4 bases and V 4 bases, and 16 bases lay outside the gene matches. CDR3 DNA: TGTGCCAGCAGCTCCCTCGGGGCCGGGACAGGGTCCGGAGAGACCCAGTACTTC. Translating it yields CASSSLGAGTGSGETQYF.

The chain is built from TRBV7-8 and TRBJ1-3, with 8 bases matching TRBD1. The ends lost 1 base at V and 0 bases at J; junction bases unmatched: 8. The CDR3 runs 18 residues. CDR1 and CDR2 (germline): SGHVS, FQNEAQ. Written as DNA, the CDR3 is TGTGCCAGCAGCTTAGGGACAGGGCCAGCTAGCTCTGGAAACACCATATATTTT. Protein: CASSLGTGPASSGNTIYF.